Reported below is one TCR beta chain. The data stem from a study of blood T cell repertoires in COVID-19. The CDR3 is 16 residues long. Germline V lookup: CDR1 MNHEY, CDR2 SMNVEV (reference sequence). V was trimmed by 5 bases and J by 1 base, leaving 14 bases between them. TCRdb keeps only in-frame clones here, not all; method: immunoSEQ multiplex PCR. The sample consists of about 60,000 clones, roughly 89% of them appearing once. The chain combines TRBV27 with TRBJ2-2, with a tentative D call TRBD2 (6 bases). This clonotype was sampled from a man in his sixties with active COVID-19. Sequencing was carried out using peripheral blood. The CDR3 region has the DNA TGTGCCAGCAGTATTACGGGAGAGAGGAACACCGGGGAGCTGTTTTTT. Translated, it gives CASSITGERNTGELFF.